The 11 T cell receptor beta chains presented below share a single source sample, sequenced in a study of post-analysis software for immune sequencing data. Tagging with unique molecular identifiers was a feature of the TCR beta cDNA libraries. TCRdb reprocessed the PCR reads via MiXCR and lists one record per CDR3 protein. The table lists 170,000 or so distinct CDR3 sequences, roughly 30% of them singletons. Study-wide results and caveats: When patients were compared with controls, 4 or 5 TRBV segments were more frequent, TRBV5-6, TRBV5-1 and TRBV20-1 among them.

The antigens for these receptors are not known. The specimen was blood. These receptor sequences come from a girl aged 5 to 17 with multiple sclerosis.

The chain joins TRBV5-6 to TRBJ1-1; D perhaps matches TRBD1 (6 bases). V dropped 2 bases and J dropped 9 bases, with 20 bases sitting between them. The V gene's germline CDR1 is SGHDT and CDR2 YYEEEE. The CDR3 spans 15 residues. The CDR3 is CASSFLGAGGEKAFF. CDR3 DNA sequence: TGTGCCAGCAGCTTCCTGGGGGCTGGGGGAGAGAAAGCTTTCTTT.

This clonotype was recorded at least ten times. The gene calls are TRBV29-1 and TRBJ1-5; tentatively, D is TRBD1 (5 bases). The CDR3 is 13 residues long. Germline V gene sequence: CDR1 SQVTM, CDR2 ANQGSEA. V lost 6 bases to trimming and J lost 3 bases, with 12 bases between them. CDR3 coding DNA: TGCAGCGTGCAAGACAGAATCAATCAGCCCCAGCATTTT. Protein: CSVQDRINQPQHF. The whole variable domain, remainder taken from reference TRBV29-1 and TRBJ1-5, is SAVISQKPSRDICQRGTSLTIQCQVDSQVTMMFWYRQQPGQSLTLIATANQGSEATYESGFVIDKFPISRPNLTFSTLTVSNMSPEDSSIYLCSVQDRINQPQHFGDGTRLSIL.

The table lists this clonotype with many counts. The CDR3 spells CSARDRDRGGYGYTF. DNA for the CDR3: TGCAGTGCTAGAGATCGGGACAGGGGAGGCTATGGCTACACCTTC. This chain connects TRBV20-1 to TRBJ1-2, with 10 bases identical to TRBD1. From germline, CDR1 is DFQATT and CDR2 SNEGSKA (reference sequence). CDR3 length: 15 amino acids. V dropped 0 bases and J dropped 4; count of bases not matched to a gene: 5.

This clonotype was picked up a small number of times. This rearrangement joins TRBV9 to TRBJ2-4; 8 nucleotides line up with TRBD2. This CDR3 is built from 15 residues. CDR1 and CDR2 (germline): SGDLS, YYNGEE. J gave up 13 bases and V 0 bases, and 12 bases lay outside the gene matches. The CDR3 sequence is CASSVDPAGDGEQYF. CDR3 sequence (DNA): TGTGCCAGCAGCGTAGATCCAGCGGGAGATGGGGAGCAGTACTTC.

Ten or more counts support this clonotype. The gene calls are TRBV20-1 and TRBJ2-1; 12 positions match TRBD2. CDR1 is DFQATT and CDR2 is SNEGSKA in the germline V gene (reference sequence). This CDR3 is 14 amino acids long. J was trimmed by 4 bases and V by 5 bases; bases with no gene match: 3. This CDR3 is CSAVGTSGYNEQFF. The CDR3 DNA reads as TGCAGTGCTGTCGGGACTAGCGGGTACAATGAGCAGTTCTTC.

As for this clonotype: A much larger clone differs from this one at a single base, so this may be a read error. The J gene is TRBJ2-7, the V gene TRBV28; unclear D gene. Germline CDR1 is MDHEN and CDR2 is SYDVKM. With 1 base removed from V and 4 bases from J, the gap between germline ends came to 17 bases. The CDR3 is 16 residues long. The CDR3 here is CASSLLSSLERYEQYF. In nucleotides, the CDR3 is TGTGCCAGCAGTTTATTAAGCTCCCTCGAGAGGTACGAGCAGTACTTC.

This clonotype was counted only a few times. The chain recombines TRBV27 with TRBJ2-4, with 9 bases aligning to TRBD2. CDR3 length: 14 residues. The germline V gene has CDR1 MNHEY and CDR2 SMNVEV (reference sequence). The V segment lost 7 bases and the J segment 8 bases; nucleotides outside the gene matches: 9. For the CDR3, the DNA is TGTGCCAGCACCAGCGGGAGGTTCGGGGACATTCAGTACTTC. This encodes CASTSGRFGDIQYF.

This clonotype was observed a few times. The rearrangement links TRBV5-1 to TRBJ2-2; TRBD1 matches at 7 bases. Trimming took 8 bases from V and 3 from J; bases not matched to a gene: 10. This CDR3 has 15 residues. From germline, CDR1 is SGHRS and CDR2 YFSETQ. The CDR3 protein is CASALADRDTGELFF. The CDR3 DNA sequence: TGCGCCAGTGCGCTGGCCGACAGGGACACCGGGGAGCTGTTTTTT.

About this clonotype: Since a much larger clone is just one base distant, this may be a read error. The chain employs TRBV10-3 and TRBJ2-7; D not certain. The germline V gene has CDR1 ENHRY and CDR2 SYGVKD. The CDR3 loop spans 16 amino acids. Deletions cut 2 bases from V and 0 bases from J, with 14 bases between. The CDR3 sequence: CAISEPGLPNSYEQYF. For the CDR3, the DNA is TGTGCCATCAGTGAGCCCGGTTTACCTAACTCCTACGAGCAGTACTTC.

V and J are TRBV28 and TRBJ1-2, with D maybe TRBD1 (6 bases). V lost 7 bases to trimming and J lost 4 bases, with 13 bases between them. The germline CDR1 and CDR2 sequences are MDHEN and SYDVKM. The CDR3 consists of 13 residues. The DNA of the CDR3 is TGTGCCAGCACCTTGGGGGCGACCTATGGCTACACCTTC. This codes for CASTLGATYGYTF.

CDR3 loop: CASSLVRDRLQETQYF. The CDR3 coding sequence is TGCGCCAGCAGCTTGGTCCGCGACAGGCTACAAGAGACCCAGTACTTC. The rearrangement links TRBV5-1 to TRBJ2-5; D possibly corresponds to TRBD1 (6 bases). V was pared by 0 bases and J by 2 bases, with 14 bases between. Germline V CDR1 and CDR2: SGHRS, YFSETQ. The CDR3 length is 16 residues.